This TCR beta chain was captured in a study of monozygotic twins with inflammatory bowel disease. A total RNA quantity of about 4,000 ng went into each TCR library. Nested PCRs of approximately 16 and 10 cycles, two in total, were run on TCRalpha and TCRbeta cDNA. TCRdb reprocessed the 5' RACE reads and stores each CDR3 protein as one record, lacking DNA. This sample's table has approximately 420,000 distinct CDR3 sequences. Germline V gene sequence: CDR1 MNHEY, CDR2 SVGEGT. There are 11 residues in the CDR3. Material: blood. The receptor's source is a human donor with ulcerative colitis or Crohn's disease, or a healthy co-twin of an affected twin (not recorded which). V is TRBV6-2 or TRBV6-3 and J is TRBJ2-7. The CDR3 sequence: CASSRTSEQYF.